The 18 T cell receptor beta chains listed next were all sequenced from one sample in a study of T cell responses to AZD1222 COVID-19 vaccine. This table comes from immunoSEQ multiplex PCR, and its TCRdb copy is limited to in-frame clones, with some not included. The table has some 180,000 clones, 85% to 95% seen once. The specimen comprised peripheral blood, sampled on day 0 of AZD1222 vaccination. These receptors were obtained from an adult in good health.

CDR3 amino acids: CASGVYTDTQYF. The CDR3 DNA is TGTGCCAGCGGCGTATACACAGATACGCAGTATTTT. V usage is TRBV25-1 and J usage is TRBJ2-3; D is unclear. This CDR3 has 12 residues. The V gene lost 8 bases and the J gene lost 2 bases, with 8 bases spanning the gap. Germline-derived CDR1 and CDR2 are MGHDK and SYGVNS.

The chain recombines TRBV25-1 with TRBJ2-7, with 10 bases fitting TRBD2. The CDR3 has 15 amino acids. V lost 7 bases, J lost 3 bases, and 9 bases stayed unmatched. CDR1 MGHDK and CDR2 SYGVNS come from the germline V gene. As DNA, the CDR3 is TGTGCCAGCACCGGACTGGCTAGCGGGAGCTACGAGCAGTACTTC. As protein: CASTGLASGSYEQYF.

This chain connects TRBV18 to TRBJ1-5; D gene unclear. Germline CDR1 and CDR2: KGHSH and LQKENI. Trimming left V 3 bases short and J 11 bases short, with 17 bases between. The CDR3 is 14 residues long. This chain's CDR3 is CASSPVPEIMSQHF. The DNA for the CDR3 is TGTGCCAGCTCACCCGTCCCGGAAATCATGTCCCAGCATTTT.

The chain recombines TRBV6-5 with TRBJ1-5, with TRBD1 identical over 8 bases. CDR1 MNHEY and CDR2 SVGAGI come from the germline V gene. This CDR3 has 14 residues. J was trimmed by 7 bases and V by 6 bases; bases with no gene match: 8. The DNA for the CDR3 is TGTGCCAGCAGCCCAGGACAGGGTAGGCAGCCCCAGCATTTT. It translates to CASSPGQGRQPQHF.

The genes are TRBV12-3 or TRBV12-4 and TRBJ1-1; D is undetermined. The CDR3 has 11 residues. V shed 1 base and J shed 7 bases, with 4 bases lying between them. The CDR3 nucleotides read TGTGCCAGCAGTTTAGGACTTGAAGCTTTCTTT. Translation: CASSLGLEAFF.

The chain has TRBV2 and TRBJ1-2, with D possibly matching TRBD1 (6 bases). The germline V and J ends were trimmed by 0 bases and 4 bases, with 15 bases remaining between them. Germline V gene data show CDR1 as SNHLY and CDR2 as FYNNEI. CDR3 length: 16 residues. CDR3 DNA: TGTGCCAGCAGTGAAGCGTGGAACAGGGAGGTCTATGGCTACACCTTC. Residues: CASSEAWNREVYGYTF. The variable domain in full, with the rest retrieved from reference TRBV2 and TRBJ1-2, is EPEVTQTPSHQVTQMGQEVILRCVPISNHLYFYWYRQILGQKVEFLVSFYNNEISEKSEIFDDQFSVERPDGSNFTLKIRSTKLEDSAMYFCASSEAWNREVYGYTFGSGTRLTVV.

V gene TRBV19 combines with J gene TRBJ1-2; D possibly corresponds to TRBD1 (6 bases). CDR1 LNHDA and CDR2 SQIVND come from the germline V gene (reference sequence). The CDR3 contains 15 residues. V was clipped by 3 bases and J by 2 bases, with 13 bases between them. The CDR3 DNA sequence: TGTGCCAGTAGTATCCCCAGGGGAGCAAACTATGGCTACACCTTC. Protein: CASSIPRGANYGYTF.

Comment on this clone: In the same sample, other DNA sequences code for this CDR3. The chain uses TRBV9 and TRBJ1-3, with unresolved D. V lost 3 bases and J lost 0, with 4 bases in between. The CDR3 has 13 amino acids. Germline loops: CDR1 SGDLS, CDR2 YYNGEE. CDR3 sequence (DNA): TGTGCCAGCAGCGGCAGCTCTGGAAACACCATATATTTT. This gives the protein CASSGSSGNTIYF.

The chain couples TRBV21-1 to TRBJ1-2. TRBV21-1 represents a pseudogene. The CDR3 consists of 14 residues. As DNA, the CDR3 is TGTGCCAGCAGCAAAAGGACCCGGAGTGGTGGCTACACCTTC. This translates into CASSKRTRSGGYTF.

There are a few counts of this clone. The rearrangement links TRBV4-1 to TRBJ1-2; D is uncertain. CDR1 MGHRA and CDR2 YSYEKL come from the germline V gene. The CDR3 has 13 residues. The V end was cut by 2 bases, the J end by 0 bases, with 4 bases between. In nucleotides, the CDR3 is TGCGCCAGCAGCCAAACAACTAACTATGGCTACACCTTC. Its protein is CASSQTTNYGYTF.

V gene TRBV7-9 combines with J gene TRBJ1-2; 9 bases are shared with TRBD1. V lost 5 bases and J lost 6; bases outside the gene matches: 7. The CDR3 is 14 amino acids. Germline CDR1 and CDR2: SEHNR and FQNEAQ (reference sequence). CDR3 amino acids: CASSVLGQGDGYTF. Here the CDR3 DNA reads TGTGCCAGCAGCGTACTGGGACAGGGAGATGGCTACACCTTC. The full variable domain, its missing parts supplied by reference TRBV7-9 and TRBJ1-2, is DTGVSQNPRHKITKRGQNVTFRCDPISEHNRLYWYRQTLGQGPEFLTYFQNEAQLEKSRLLSDRFSAERPKGSFSTLEIQRTEQGDSAMYLCASSVLGQGDGYTFGSGTRLTVV.

The V call is TRBV5-1, the J call TRBJ1-4, with TRBD1 identical over 7 bases. Trimming took 2 bases from V and 10 from J; bases not matched to a gene: 8. Germline CDR1 and CDR2: SGHRS and YFSETQ. CDR3 size: 14 residues. The CDR3 spells CASSLSGGRGKLFF. In DNA, the CDR3 is TGCGCCAGCAGCTTATCAGGGGGTAGGGGAAAACTGTTTTTT.

The genes are TRBV27 and TRBJ1-1, with D unresolved. Trimming removed 3 bases at V and 1 base at J, with 12 bases between. Germline V lookup: CDR1 MNHEY, CDR2 SMNVEV (reference sequence). The CDR3 loop spans 15 amino acids. CDR3 sequence: CASSFAKVGNTEAFF. The CDR3 DNA follows: TGTGCCAGCAGTTTCGCGAAGGTGGGGAACACTGAAGCTTTCTTT.

V gene TRBV5-5 combines with J gene TRBJ2-1, with 11 bases matching TRBD2. V lost 4 bases and J lost 3; bases outside the gene matches: 6. CDR3 size: 16 residues. Germline V lookup: CDR1 SGHKS, CDR2 YYEKEE (reference sequence). The CDR3, as DNA: TGTGCCAGCAGCCGGGGGACTAGCGGAGTCTACAATGAGCAGTTCTTC. Amino acids: CASSRGTSGVYNEQFF.

The rearrangement joins TRBV6-5 to TRBJ1-1; D is uncertain. The CDR3 has 14 residues. V lost 1 base and J lost 2, with 8 bases in between. In germline, CDR1 is MNHEY, CDR2 SVGAGI. CDR3 region: CASSYLAGNTEAFF. The CDR3 DNA sequence: TGTGCCAGCAGTTACTTGGCAGGAAACACTGAAGCTTTCTTT.

This chain links TRBV18 with TRBJ1-2; D is undetermined. Looked up from germline, CDR1 is KGHSH and CDR2 is LQKENI. The ends were cut back, 11 bases at V and 0 bases at J, with 13 bases in the middle. This CDR3 is built from 13 residues. CDR3: CAGTHDANYGYTF. In DNA form, the CDR3 reads TGTGCCGGCACGCATGATGCTAACTATGGCTACACCTTC.

The V call is TRBV12-3 or TRBV12-4, the J call TRBJ2-5; D call uncertain. V lost 5 bases and J lost 5, with 12 bases in between. This CDR3 is 13 amino acids long. Here the CDR3 reads CASSLGAAETQYF. CDR3 sequence (DNA): TGTGCCAGCAGTCTAGGAGCCGCGGAGACCCAGTACTTC.

The rearrangement links TRBV5-5 to TRBJ1-2; 7 bases align to TRBD1. V shed 4 bases and J 3 bases; nucleotides not matched to a gene: 3. This CDR3 contains 13 residues. The germline V gene has CDR1 SGHKS and CDR2 YYEKEE (reference sequence). The CDR3 nucleotides are TGTGCCAGCAGCCGGACAGGAGACTATGGCTACACCTTC. This gives the protein CASSRTGDYGYTF.